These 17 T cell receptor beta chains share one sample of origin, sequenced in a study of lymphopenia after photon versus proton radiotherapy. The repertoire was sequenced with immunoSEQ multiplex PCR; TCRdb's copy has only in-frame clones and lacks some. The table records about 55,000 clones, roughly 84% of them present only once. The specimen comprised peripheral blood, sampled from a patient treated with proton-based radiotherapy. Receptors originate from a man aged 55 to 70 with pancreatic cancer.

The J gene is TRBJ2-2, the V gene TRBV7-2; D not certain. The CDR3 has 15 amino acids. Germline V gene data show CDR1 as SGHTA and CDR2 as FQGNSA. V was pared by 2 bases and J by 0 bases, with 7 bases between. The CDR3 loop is CASSLLPANTGELFF. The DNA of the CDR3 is TGTGCCAGCAGCTTACTCCCGGCGAACACCGGGGAGCTGTTTTTT.

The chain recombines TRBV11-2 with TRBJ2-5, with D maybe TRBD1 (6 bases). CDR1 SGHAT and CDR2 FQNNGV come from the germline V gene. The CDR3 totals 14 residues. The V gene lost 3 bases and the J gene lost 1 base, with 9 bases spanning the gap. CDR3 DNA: TGTGCCAGCAGCTTGGGGGCATTCCAAGAGACCCAGTACTTC. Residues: CASSLGAFQETQYF.

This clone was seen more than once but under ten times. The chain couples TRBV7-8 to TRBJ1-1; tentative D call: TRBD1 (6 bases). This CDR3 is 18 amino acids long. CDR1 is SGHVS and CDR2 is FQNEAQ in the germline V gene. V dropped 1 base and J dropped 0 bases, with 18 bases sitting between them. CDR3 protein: CASSLGGGSGIMNTEAFF. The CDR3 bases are TGTGCCAGCAGCTTAGGGGGGGGCTCGGGGATAATGAACACTGAAGCTTTCTTT. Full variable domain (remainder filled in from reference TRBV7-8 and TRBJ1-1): GAGVSQSPRYKVAKRGQDVALRCDPISGHVSLFWYQQALGQGPEFLTYFQNEAQLDKSGLPSDRFFAERPEGSVSTLKIQRTQQEDSAVYLCASSLGGGSGIMNTEAFFGQGTRLTVV.

For the CDR3, the DNA is TGCGCCAGCAGCTTGGAGACCGGTCTTGGGACTGAAGCTTTCTTT. Its translation: CASSLETGLGTEAFF. The rearrangement links TRBV5-1 to TRBJ1-1, with D unresolved. Trimming cost V 0 bases and J 5 bases, with 14 bases left between them. The germline gives CDR1 SGHRS, CDR2 YFSETQ. The CDR3 length is 15 residues.

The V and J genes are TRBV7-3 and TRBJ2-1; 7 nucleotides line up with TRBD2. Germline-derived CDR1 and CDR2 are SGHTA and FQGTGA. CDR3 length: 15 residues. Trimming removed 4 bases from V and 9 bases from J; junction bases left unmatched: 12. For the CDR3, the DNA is TGTGCCAGCAGCTCGTCACGGGCGGGAGCAGGTGAGCAGTTCTTC. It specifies CASSSSRAGAGEQFF.

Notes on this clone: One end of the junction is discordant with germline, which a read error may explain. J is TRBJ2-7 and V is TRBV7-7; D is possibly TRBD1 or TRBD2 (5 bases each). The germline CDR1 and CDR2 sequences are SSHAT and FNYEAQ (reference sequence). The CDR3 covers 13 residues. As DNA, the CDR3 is TGTGCTAGCAGTCCCGGGACCCGCTACGAGCAGTACTTC. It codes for CASSPGTRYEQYF. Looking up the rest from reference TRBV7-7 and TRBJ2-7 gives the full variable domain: GAGVSQSPRYKVTKRGQDVTLRCDPISSHATLYWYQQALGQGPEFLTYFNYEAQPDKSGLPSDRFSAERPEGSISTLTIQRTEQRDSAMYRCASSPGTRYEQYFGPGTRLTVT.

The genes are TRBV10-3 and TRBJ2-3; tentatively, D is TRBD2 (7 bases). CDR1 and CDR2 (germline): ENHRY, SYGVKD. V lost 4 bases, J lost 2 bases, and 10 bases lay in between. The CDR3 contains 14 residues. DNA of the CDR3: TGTGCCATCAGTGCGGGGGGCCCCACAGATACGCAGTATTTT. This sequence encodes CAISAGGPTDTQYF.

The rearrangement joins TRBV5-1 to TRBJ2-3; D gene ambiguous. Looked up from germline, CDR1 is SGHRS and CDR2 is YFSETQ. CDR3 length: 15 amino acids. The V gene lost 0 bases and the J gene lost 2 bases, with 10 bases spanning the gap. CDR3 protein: CASSLETGPTDTQYF. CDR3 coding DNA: TGCGCCAGCAGCTTGGAGACTGGGCCCACAGATACGCAGTATTTT.

CDR3 sequence (DNA): TGTGCCAGCAGCCCGGGGGACTTCGGCTCTGGGGCCAACGTCCTGACTTTC. Residues: CASSPGDFGSGANVLTF. The chain links TRBV7-9 to TRBJ2-6; D may be TRBD2 (6 bases). Trimming stripped 5 bases from V and 0 bases from J, with 14 bases between. CDR1 is SEHNR, CDR2 FQNEAQ, per germline (reference sequence). The CDR3 is made up of 17 amino acids.

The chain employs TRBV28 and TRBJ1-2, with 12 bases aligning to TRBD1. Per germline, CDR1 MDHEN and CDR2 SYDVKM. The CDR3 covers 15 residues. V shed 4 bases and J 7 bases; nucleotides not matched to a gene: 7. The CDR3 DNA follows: TGTGCCAGCAGTTCCTGGGGGACAGGGGGCAGTGGCTACACCTTC. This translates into CASSSWGTGGSGYTF.

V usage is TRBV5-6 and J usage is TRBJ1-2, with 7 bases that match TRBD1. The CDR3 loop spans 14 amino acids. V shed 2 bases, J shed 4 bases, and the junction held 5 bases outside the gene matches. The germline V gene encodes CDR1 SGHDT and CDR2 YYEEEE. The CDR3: CASSLGGQPYGYTF. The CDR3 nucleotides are TGTGCCAGCAGCTTAGGGGGCCAGCCCTATGGCTACACCTTC.

CDR3 protein: CASSEYSPLQGTGNTIYF. CDR3 sequence (DNA): TGTGCCAGCAGTGAATACTCACCCCTTCAGGGTACCGGAAACACCATATATTTT. The V and J genes are TRBV25-1 and TRBJ1-3, with a possible D match to TRBD1 (5 bases). This CDR3 spans 18 amino acids. Germline V gene sequence: CDR1 MGHDK, CDR2 SYGVNS. V gave up 0 bases and J gave up 4 bases, with 19 bases separating them.

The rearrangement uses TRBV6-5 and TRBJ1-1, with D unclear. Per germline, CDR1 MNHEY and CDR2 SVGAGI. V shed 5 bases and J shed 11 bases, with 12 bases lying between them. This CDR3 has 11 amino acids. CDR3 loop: CASSGPARAFF. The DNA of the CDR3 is TGTGCCAGCAGTGGGCCGGCGAGGGCTTTCTTT.

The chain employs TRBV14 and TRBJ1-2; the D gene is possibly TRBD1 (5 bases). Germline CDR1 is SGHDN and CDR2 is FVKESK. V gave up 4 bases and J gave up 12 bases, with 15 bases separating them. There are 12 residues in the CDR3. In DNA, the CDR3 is TGTGCCAGCAGCCCTCGGACGGGGCGTGACACCTTC. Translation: CASSPRTGRDTF.

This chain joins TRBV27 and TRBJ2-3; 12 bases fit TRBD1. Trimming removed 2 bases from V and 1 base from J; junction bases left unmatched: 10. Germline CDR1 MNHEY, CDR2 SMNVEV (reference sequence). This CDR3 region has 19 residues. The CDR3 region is CASSLQPGQGADGTDTQYF. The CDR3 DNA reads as TGTGCCAGCAGTTTACAACCGGGACAGGGGGCTGATGGCACAGATACGCAGTATTTT.

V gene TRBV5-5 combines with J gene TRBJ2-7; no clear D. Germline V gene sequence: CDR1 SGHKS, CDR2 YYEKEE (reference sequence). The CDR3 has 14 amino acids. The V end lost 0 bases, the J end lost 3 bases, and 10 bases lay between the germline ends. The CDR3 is CASSLVPDGYEQYF. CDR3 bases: TGTGCCAGCAGCTTGGTCCCTGACGGCTACGAGCAGTACTTC.

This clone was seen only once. The CDR3 sequence is CAWSVGQGRINYGYTF. The CDR3 coding sequence is TGTGCCTGGAGTGTCGGACAGGGAAGGATTAACTATGGCTACACCTTC. The chain combines TRBV30 with TRBJ1-2; 8 bases map to TRBD1. The V gene end was trimmed by 0 bases and the J gene end by 1 base; junction bases not matched to a gene: 7. CDR1 is GTSNPN, CDR2 SVGIG, per germline (reference sequence). The CDR3 has 16 residues.